The rows below give T cell receptor beta chains drawn from one sample of a study of OX40 agonist ivuxolimab in advanced cancers. This table comes from immunoSEQ multiplex PCR, and its TCRdb copy is limited to in-frame clones, with some not included. The sample consists of roughly 37,000 clones, about 70% of them appearing once. The specimen comprised CD4+ or CD8+ T cells sorted from blood, sampled in a trial of the OX40 agonist ivuxolimab. These TCRs come from an adult with an advanced solid tumor such as melanoma, head and neck, liver or kidney cancer. Both conserved end residues are part of each CDR3. The D gene is left open where the match is weak. Size tells how often a clone was seen (once, few, many) or the class of an expanded clone, and some rows leave it out.

TRBJ2-1 | TRBV6-1 | - | - | TGTGCCAGCAGTGAAGAGGCCAGCTACAATGAGCAGTTCTTC | CASSEEASYNEQFF
TRBJ1-3 | TRBV11-2 | TRBD1 | - | TGTGCCAGCAGCTCCAGGGGGATAAACTCTGGAAACACCATATATTTT | CASSSRGINSGNTIYF
TRBJ2-3 | TRBV28 | - | - | TGTGCCAGCAGGGGACGGGATAGCACAGATACGCAGTATTTT | CASRGRDSTDTQYF
TRBJ1-6 | TRBV10-3 | TRBD1 | - | TGTGCCATCAGCCGGGACAGAGACTCCTATAATTCACCCCTCCACTTT | CAISRDRDSYNSPLHF
TRBJ1-3 | TRBV10-3 | - | few | TGTGCCATCAGTGATGGTTATGGAGTCACTGGAAACACCATATATTTT | CAISDGYGVTGNTIYF
TRBJ2-6 | TRBV6-4 | - | - | TGTGCCAGCAGTGCGTACGGCTACTCTGGGGCCAACGTCCTGACTTTC | CASSAYGYSGANVLTF
TRBJ1-1 | TRBV5-6 | TRBD1 | few | TGTGCCAGCAGCTTGTTGGACAGGGATCGCACTGAAGCTTTCTTT | CASSLLDRDRTEAFF
TRBJ1-2 | TRBV2 | - | - | TGTGCCAGCAGAACAAGGGCTATAACAGATAGGGGCTACACCTTC | CASRTRAITDRGYTF
TRBJ2-3 | TRBV2 | TRBD2 | few | TGTGCCAGCAACCGACTAGCGGGGAAAGATACGCAGTATTTT | CASNRLAGKDTQYF
TRBJ1-5 | TRBV2 | - | - | TGTGCCAGCAGGGGGTATAGCAATCAGCCCCAGCATTTT | CASRGYSNQPQHF
TRBJ1-2 | TRBV14 | - | - | TGTGCCAGCAGCCAAGGAGGGTACGGCTACACCTTC | CASSQGGYGYTF
TRBJ2-1 | TRBV7-2 | - | once | TGTGCCAGCAGCCTTGGACGGGATTCTTACAATGAGCAGTTCTTC | CASSLGRDSYNEQFF
TRBJ2-7 | TRBV5-4 | TRBD2 | - | TGTGCCAGCAGCCCTCAGGCGGGGGGCCCCTACGAGCAGTACTTC | CASSPQAGGPYEQYF
TRBJ1-5 | TRBV19 | - | - | TGTGCCAGTAGTATAGGGATGCGCCAGCCCCAGCATTTT | CASSIGMRQPQHF
TRBJ1-1 | TRBV11-2 | - | - | TGTGCCAGCAGGGGTCTCCGGGCTGAAGCTTTCTTT | CASRGLRAEAFF
TRBJ2-5 | TRBV5-1 | - | - | TGCGCCAGCAGCCTGGACACCCAAGAGACCCAGTACTTC | CASSLDTQETQYF
TRBJ1-1 | TRBV5-1 | - | - | TGCGCCAGCAGCTTCGGATGGGGGATGAACACTGAAGCTTTCTTT | CASSFGWGMNTEAFF
TRBJ2-7 | TRBV7-9 | - | - | TGTGCCAGCAGCTTCTCTGATTCCTACGAGCAGTACTTC | CASSFSDSYEQYF
TRBJ2-3 | TRBV30 | - | - | TGTGCCTGGAGTGAAACAGGCACAGATACGCAGTATTTT | CAWSETGTDTQYF
TRBJ2-1 | TRBV7-2 | - | - | TGTGCCAGCAGCCCGGGCCACCTATACAATGAGCAGTTCTTC | CASSPGHLYNEQFF
TRBJ1-2 | TRBV7-3 | - | - | TGTGCCAGCAGCTCAGGACCGTCCTATGGCTACACCTTC | CASSSGPSYGYTF
TRBJ2-3 | TRBV7-9 | - | - | TGTGCCAGCAGCTTTATGGGCGCAGATACGCAGTATTTT | CASSFMGADTQYF
TRBJ1-1 | TRBV5-1 | - | few | TGCGCCAGCAGCCAATGGGACGGGAACACTGAAGCTTTCTTT | CASSQWDGNTEAFF
TRBJ2-3 | TRBV5-6 | - | - | TGTGCCAGCAGCATCACAGATACGCAGTATTTT | CASSITDTQYF
TRBJ2-7 | TRBV2 | - | - | TGTGCCAGCGGGGAGTACGAGCAGTACTTC | CASGEYEQYF
TRBJ1-6 | TRBV5-1 | - | - | TGCGCCAGCAGCTTGGACGGGGTGGGGTCACCCCTCCACTTT | CASSLDGVGSPLHF
TRBJ1-1 | TRBV28 | TRBD1 | - | TGTGCCACGGATGACTCGACAGGGATGAACACTGAAGCTTTCTTT | CATDDSTGMNTEAFF
TRBJ1-1 | TRBV5-5 | TRBD1 | - | TGTGCCAGCAGCTTTAGGGGACAGGGTCGTGCTTTCTTT | CASSFRGQGRAFF
TRBJ2-5 | TRBV5-6 | - | - | TGTGCCAGCAGCTTGGATTTGCAGGGAGGAGAGACCCAGTACTTC | CASSLDLQGGETQYF
TRBJ2-5 | TRBV6-6 | - | - | TGTGCCAGCAGCACAGCAGAGACCCAGTACTTC | CASSTAETQYF
TRBJ1-2 | TRBV19 | - | - | TGTGCCAGTAGTATATCAGCCAACTATGGCTACACCTTC | CASSISANYGYTF
TRBJ1-1 | TRBV4-1 | - | - | TGCGCCAGCAGCCAAGATCACGGGCCTGAAGCTTTCTTT | CASSQDHGPEAFF
TRBJ2-1 | TRBV19 | - | - | TGTGCCAGTAGTATTTGGGGGAGCTCCTACAATGAGCAGTTCTTC | CASSIWGSSYNEQFF
TRBJ1-3 | TRBV6-1 | TRBD1 | - | TGTGCCAGCAGTCGACAGGGTGCAAACACCATATATTTT | CASSRQGANTIYF
TRBJ1-1 | TRBV10-2 | - | - | TGCGCCAGCAGTGCGGTAGGGGGGGGGACTGAAGCTTTCTTT | CASSAVGGGTEAFF
TRBJ1-2 | TRBV5-1 | - | once | TGCGCCAGCAGCTTGGGGCGGCCAGGAAACTACACCTTC | CASSLGRPGNYTF
TRBJ2-1 | TRBV11-3 | - | - | TGTGCCAGCAGCCTCGAGTCGGGGGAGGACAATGAGCAGTTCTTC | CASSLESGEDNEQFF